A selection of T cell receptor beta chains follows, all from one sample in a study of high-grade serous ovarian cancer treatment subgroups. Produced via immunoSEQ multiplex PCR; TCRdb's table is partial and in-frame only. Here the sample spans 3,200 or so clones, 70% to 80% being singletons. The source material was tumor tissue. Every receptor here comes from a human donor with high-grade serous ovarian cancer. Both conserved end residues are part of each CDR3. D genes are given only for firm matches. Clone size is stated in some rows and not others, as once, few, many or a class when expanded.

D gene	V gene	J gene	clone size	CDR3 length	CDR3 protein	CDR3 DNA
TRBD1	TRBV6-1	TRBJ1-6	.	20	CASSEFPLSTGSTYNSPLHF	TGTGCCAGCAGTGAGTTTCCGCTCTCGACAGGGAGTACCTATAATTCACCCCTCCACTTT
.	TRBV30	TRBJ1-3	once	11	CARDSGNTIYF	TGTGCCCGGGACTCTGGAAACACCATATATTTT
.	TRBV7-9	TRBJ2-1	.	11	CASSATNEQFF	TGTGCCAGCAGCGCCACTAATGAGCAGTTCTTC
TRBD2	TRBV7-9	TRBJ2-1	.	16	CASSPESSGPYNEQFF	TGTGCCAGCAGCCCGGAGTCTAGCGGACCCTACAATGAGCAGTTCTTC
.	TRBV19	TRBJ1-1	.	11	CASREGTEAFF	TGTGCCAGCCGGGAGGGCACTGAAGCTTTCTTT
TRBD1	TRBV6-5	TRBJ1-2	large	14	CASSYLGTDYGYTF	TGTGCCAGCAGTTACTTAGGGACAGACTATGGCTACACCTTC
TRBD1	TRBV27	TRBJ2-7	.	15	CASSSVRQGIYEQYF	TGTGCCAGCAGTTCCGTGCGACAGGGTATATACGAGCAGTACTTC
.	TRBV4-3	TRBJ2-7	.	15	CASSQGPDATYEQYF	TGCGCCAGCAGCCAAGGGCCCGACGCCACCTACGAGCAGTACTTC
TRBD2	TRBV28	TRBJ2-5	.	16	CASSRFGLAEKETQYF	TGTGCCAGCAGTCGATTCGGACTAGCGGAAAAAGAGACCCAGTACTTC
TRBD1	TRBV5-5	TRBJ2-7	.	13	CASSFGQVNEQYF	TGTGCCAGCAGCTTCGGACAGGTCAACGAGCAGTACTTC
.	TRBV5-4	TRBJ1-1	large	14	CASSWTEMNTEAFF	TGTGCCAGCAGCTGGACAGAGATGAACACTGAAGCTTTCTTT
TRBD1	TRBV30	TRBJ1-1	.	14	CAWSWTGANTEAFF	TGTGCCTGGAGTTGGACAGGGGCGAACACTGAAGCTTTCTTT
.	TRBV14	TRBJ2-3	.	15	CASSHEAPSTDTQYF	TGTGCCAGCAGCCATGAAGCGCCCAGCACAGATACGCAGTATTTT
.	TRBV5-6	TRBJ2-4	.	16	CASSLWGGAAKNIQYF	TGTGCCAGCAGCTTGTGGGGGGGGGCAGCCAAAAACATTCAGTACTTC
.	TRBV18	TRBJ2-3	.	15	CASSPRGRSTDTQYF	TGTGCCAGCTCACCACGGGGGAGGAGCACAGATACGCAGTATTTT
TRBD1	TRBV4-1	TRBJ1-5	.	15	CASSPRTGDNQPQHF	TGCGCCAGCAGCCCCCGGACAGGTGACAATCAGCCCCAGCATTTT